This T cell receptor (beta chain) originates from a study of vaccination and CD4 T cells after COVID-19. Treatment meaning: roughly 10-day PBMC culture with coronavirus spike peptide pools or control peptides (ViraFEST assay). Sequencing of cultured CD4+ T cell DNA used the Oncomine TCR Beta short-read assay. TCRdb fed the PCR reads into MiXCR, producing one record per CDR3 protein. The sample carries 15,000 to 20,000 distinct CDR3 sequences, over 45% recorded once. Worth noting for this clonotype: The antigen is not known.

The sequencing input was cultured CD4+ T cells from blood. This TCR came from a human donor with COVID-19.

The CDR3 nucleotides are TGTGCCAGCAGCTCGGGGCGTTGGGACACTGAAGCTTTCTTT. This sequence encodes CASSSGRWDTEAFF. This chain connects TRBV27 to TRBJ1-1; D is possibly TRBD1 (5 bases). The V end lost 6 bases, the J end lost 3 bases, and 14 bases lay between the germline ends. The germline gives CDR1 MNHEY, CDR2 SMNVEV (reference sequence). The CDR3 loop spans 14 amino acids.